The 8 T cell receptor beta chains given below trace back to one sample, sequenced in a study of CD8+CD57+ T cells in acquired aplastic anemia (dated by TCRdb to the late 2010s). Sequenced on an Illumina HiSeq 2000. Genomic DNA served as template for TCR beta VDJ combination and CDR3 sequence profiling. Using fastp at Q25 and MiXCR, TCRdb reprocessed the public reads and kept productive beta chains. Records with the same CDR3 protein are collapsed into one entry carrying the most frequent genes and DNA. Within this sample are 50,000 to 65,000 distinct CDR3 sequences, with over 45% of them counted one time only. The top ten hold roughly 2.5% of the sample. The sequenced material came from sorted CD4+, CD8+, or CD8+CD57+ T cells (not recorded which) from PBMCs. The receptors come from a human donor in good health, serving as a control.

A word on this clonotype: Just one base apart from a much larger clone, this may be a read error. V usage is TRBV10-3 and J usage is TRBJ1-3; weak D call: TRBD1 (5 bases). Trimming removed 10 bases at V and 0 bases at J, with 25 bases between. The germline gives CDR1 ENHRY, CDR2 SYGVKD. This CDR3 spans 18 amino acids. CDR3 region: CATVAVPKRGISGNTIYF. In nucleotides, the CDR3 is TGTGCCACCGTCGCCGTCCCCAAACGGGGGATCTCTGGAAACACCATATATTTT.

This clonotype has at least ten counts. The chain uses TRBV6-1 and TRBJ2-2; D may be TRBD1 or TRBD2 (5 bases each). CDR1 is MNHNS, CDR2 SASEGT, per germline. Trimming took off 6 bases at V and 3 bases at J, with 11 bases between the two ends. The CDR3 contains 14 residues. CDR3 sequence: CASRTGTDTGELFF. In DNA, the CDR3 is TGTGCCAGCAGAACCGGGACCGACACCGGGGAGCTGTTTTTT.

The rearrangement uses TRBV29-1 and TRBJ2-7; tentatively, D is TRBD1 (6 bases). The germline CDR1 and CDR2 sequences are SQVTM and ANQGSEA. V lost 4 bases to trimming and J lost 2 bases, with 12 bases between them. The length of the CDR3 is 13 residues. In DNA, the CDR3 is TGCAGCGTTGGGGGGACAAGCCCCTACGAGCAGTACTTC. Amino acid sequence: CSVGGTSPYEQYF.

The chain joins TRBV7-2 to TRBJ2-7, with 8 bases aligning to TRBD1. Germline-derived CDR1 and CDR2 are SGHTA and FQGNSA. J was trimmed by 3 bases and V by 6 bases; bases with no gene match: 4. The CDR3 totals 13 residues. The CDR3 DNA is TGTGCCAGCAGTCAAGGGACAGGCTACGAGCAGTACTTC. This translates into CASSQGTGYEQYF.

Concerning this clonotype itself: At one of its ends the junction is not consistent with the germline gene, which may arise from a read error. This rearrangement joins TRBV10-3 to TRBJ2-5, with 9 bases that match TRBD2. The CDR3 sequence is 15 residues long. Looked up from germline, CDR1 is ENHRY and CDR2 is SYGVKD. CDR3 DNA: TGTGCCAGCTCACCCCGACTAGCGGAAAGGGAGACCCAGCACTTC. The encoded protein is CASSPRLAERETQHF.

This clonotype has ten or more counts. The CDR3 DNA follows: TGTGCCAGCAGCCACTCCGGACAGACGGTCGGCGAGCAGTACTTC. Amino acids: CASSHSGQTVGEQYF. The genes are TRBV11-2 and TRBJ2-7, with a possible D match to TRBD1 (6 bases). There are 15 residues in the CDR3. The germline CDR1 and CDR2 sequences are SGHAT and FQNNGV. V lost 5 bases, J lost 6 bases, and 20 bases lay in between.

There are a few counts of this clonotype. For the CDR3, the DNA is TGTGCCAGCAGTTTCTCACCGGGACAGGGGTCCGCGAACACCGGGGAGCTGTTTTTT. Translation: CASSFSPGQGSANTGELFF. V is TRBV28 and J is TRBJ2-2; 10 bases agree with TRBD1. V was pared by 3 bases and J by 0 bases, with 10 bases of the junction left unmatched. Germline V gene sequence: CDR1 MDHEN, CDR2 SYDVKM. There are 19 residues in the CDR3.

This clonotype was picked up many times. The V gene is TRBV6-5, the J gene TRBJ1-1; D not certain. Germline CDR1 and CDR2: MNHEY and SVGAGI. Trimming removed 3 bases at V and 0 bases at J, with 14 bases between. There are 16 residues in the CDR3. The CDR3 here is CASSYFARSLNTEAFF. In DNA, the CDR3 is TGTGCCAGCAGTTATTTTGCCCGTTCGTTGAACACTGAAGCTTTCTTT.